Shown below are 5 T cell receptor beta chains from a single sample sequenced in a study (dated by TCRdb to 2013 to 2016). Libraries were made using 5' RACE. TCRdb names Illumina MiSeq as the instrument used. Through fastp at Q25 and MiXCR, TCRdb rebuilt clones from the public reads, retaining in-frame beta chains. Under each unique CDR3 protein, matching rows form one entry showing the most common genes and DNA. This sample gives roughly 6,600 distinct CDR3 sequences in total; 55% to 60% of them show up just once. Around 4% of the sample belongs to the ten largest clones. The sequenced sample consisted of tumor-infiltrating memory CD4+ T cells sorted from the breast tumor. In light of the paper, this sample's cell subset or site label describes: memory CD4+ T cells, CD4+CD45RO+CD25-. The receptors here all came from a female donor with breast cancer.

This chain uses TRBV11-3 with TRBJ2-1; 13 nucleotides agree with TRBD2. This CDR3 has 15 residues. Germline CDR1 is SGHNT and CDR2 is YENEEA. Trimming removed 5 bases from V and 4 bases from J; junction bases left unmatched: 2. The CDR3 spells CASSQGLAGYNEQFF. The CDR3, as DNA: TGTGCCAGCAGCCAGGGACTAGCGGGGTACAATGAGCAGTTCTTC.

Regarding this clonotype: This is likely a read error, given that the CDR3 carries no conserved phenylalanine or tryptophan at its end. This chain links TRBV7-9 with TRBJ1-1; D unresolved. The V and J ends lost 3 bases and 0 bases respectively, with 5 bases between them. CDR1 and CDR2 from the germline V gene are SEHNR and FQNEAQ (reference sequence). The CDR3 covers 13 residues. The CDR3 nucleotides read TGTGCCAGCAGCTTCATCGTGAACACTGAAGCTTTCATT. Amino acid sequence: CASSFIVNTEAFI.

This chain connects TRBV4-1 to TRBJ1-2; D is ambiguous. The CDR3 sequence is 12 residues long. Trimming removed 0 bases from V and 2 bases from J, with 1 base in between. From germline, CDR1 is MGHRA and CDR2 YSYEKL. The CDR3 bases are TGCGCCAGCAGCCAAGAAAACTATGGCTACACCTTC. Translating gives CASSQENYGYTF.

V and J are TRBV27 and TRBJ1-5; 7 nucleotides match TRBD1. The J segment lost 3 bases and the V segment lost 4 bases, leaving 12 bases of the junction unmatched. CDR1 MNHEY and CDR2 SMNVEV come from the germline V gene (reference sequence). The CDR3 contains 17 residues. The CDR3 DNA reads TGTGCCAGCAGTTCGTCCCGGACAGGTTATGACAATCAGCCCCAGCATTTT. Translating it yields CASSSSRTGYDNQPQHF.

This clonotype has only one observation. The chain has TRBV7-9 and TRBJ2-2, with 11 positions matching TRBD2. Germline V gives CDR1 SEHNR, CDR2 FQNEAQ (reference sequence). The length of the CDR3 is 19 residues. The junction had 10 bases not matched to a gene; V was cut back by 1 base and J by 3 bases. The DNA for the CDR3 is TGTGCCAGCAGCTTAGGCTCTACTAGCGGGAGACGTTACACCGGGGAGCTGTTTTTT. It translates to CASSLGSTSGRRYTGELFF.